The clone carrying this TCR beta chain has only one observation. What it recognizes is unknown. The source of the sample is a study of T cell repertoires in cytomegalovirus infection. As for the study in general: CMV epitopes used comprised recently identified HLA-C-restricted ones and well-studied HLA-B-restricted ones. Public TCR beta signatures provided an indication of both CMV infection and a matching HLA type. Study-wide results and caveats: There were carriers of CMV plus the relevant HLA, and cumulative public TCR beta family frequency identified them. The ex vivo response showed dominance by HLA-C-restricted CMV-specific TCR beta clonotypes.

TCRdb ran MiXCR on the reads and lists one entry per CDR3 protein. The data show approximately 300,000 distinct CDR3 sequences, approximately 25% seen once. Looked up from germline, CDR1 is LNHDA and CDR2 is SQIVND (reference sequence). This CDR3 comprises 16 residues. V gave up 3 bases and J gave up 6 bases; unmatched junction bases: 7. Sequenced material: cultured PBMCs, taken from culture after CMV antigen stimulation. The V and J genes are TRBV19 and TRBJ1-5, with 11 nucleotides matching TRBD1. The TCR was taken from a human donor in good health (CMV status not recorded). Some clones in this sample may be carry-over from other donors' samples. The CDR3 DNA is TGTGCCAGTAGTATCGGCGCCGGGACAGGGGGTCAGCCCCAGCATTTT. Protein: CASSIGAGTGGQPQHF.